This TCR beta chain was observed in a study of OX40 agonist ivuxolimab in advanced cancers. Study background: Among those enrolled, mean age was roughly 55 years (range roughly 20 to 85) and about 81% were male. Three partial responders included one hepatocellular carcinoma patient and two cutaneous melanoma patients.

V lost 11 bases and J 6 bases, leaving 10 bases between the germline ends. Germline loops: CDR1 SGHAT, CDR2 FQNNGV. The CDR3 is made up of 11 amino acids. Researchers took blood at baseline, on cycle 4 day 1, and on cycle 7 day 1. Clones were read by immunoSEQ multiplex PCR, and TCRdb kept only the in-frame ones, dropping some. Of 35,000 to 45,000 clones in the sample, 85% to 95% were seen once. The source material was CD4+ or CD8+ T cells sorted from blood, sampled in a trial of the OX40 agonist ivuxolimab. The V call is TRBV11-2, the J call TRBJ2-2; D may be TRBD1 or TRBD2 (5 bases each). The receptor's source is an adult with an advanced solid tumor such as melanoma, head and neck, liver or kidney cancer. CDR3: CAEGSPGELFF. The DNA of the CDR3 is TGTGCCGAGGGGAGTCCCGGGGAGCTGTTTTTT.